A selection of T cell receptor beta chains follows, all from one sample in a study of low-dose radiotherapy and immunotherapy resistance in tumors. TCRdb reprocessed the reads via MiXCR and lists one record per CDR3 protein. The sample carries 65,000 to 100,000 distinct CDR3 sequences, roughly 19% recorded once. The sample was PBMCs, taken before treatment. The receptors come from a male donor with prostate cancer. The CDR3 runs from the conserved cysteine through the conserved F or W. The D gene is left open where the match is weak. Size is omitted from some rows. Given values are once, few, many or a class for expanded clones.

J gene	clone size	V gene	D gene	CDR3 length	CDR3 protein	CDR3 DNA
TRBJ2-4	many	TRBV20-1	TRBD2	14	CSARDPGLAGFQYF	TGCAGTGCTAGGGATCCGGGACTAGCGGGGTTTCAGTACTTC
TRBJ1-1	many	TRBV5-1	NA	13	CASRTEMNTEAFF	TGCGCCAGCAGAACAGAAATGAACACTGAAGCTTTCTTT
TRBJ1-6	many	TRBV20-1	TRBD1	15	CSASLGTGGHSPLHF	TGCAGTGCTAGCCTCGGGACAGGGGGACATTCACCCCTCCACTTT
TRBJ2-2	many	TRBV11-2	TRBD1	16	CASSLNRGSDTGELFF	TGTGCCAGCAGCCTGAACAGGGGATCGGACACCGGGGAGCTGTTTTTT
TRBJ1-1	NA	TRBV7-6	TRBD1	14	CASSPGQVGTEAFF	TGTGCCAGCAGCCCAGGACAGGTCGGCACTGAAGCTTTCTTT
TRBJ2-1	many	TRBV4-1	NA	15	CASSHWGSSYNEQFF	TGCGCCAGCAGCCATTGGGGTAGCTCCTACAATGAGCAGTTCTTC
TRBJ2-7	many	TRBV6-6	TRBD1	15	CASSRPGTGPQGQYF	TGTGCCAGCAGTCGTCCCGGGACAGGACCTCAAGGGCAGTACTTC
TRBJ2-5	many	TRBV5-1	TRBD1	16	CASSRLDRGYQETQYF	TGCGCCAGCAGCCGCCTTGACAGGGGGTATCAAGAGACCCAGTACTTC
TRBJ2-7	many	TRBV5-4	NA	15	CASSQGEGRGYEQYF	TGTGCCAGCAGCCAGGGAGAAGGACGGGGCTACGAGCAGTACTTC
TRBJ2-1	NA	TRBV15	TRBD2	16	CATSRALGGGYNEQFF	TGTGCCACCAGCAGAGCCCTGGGGGGGGGTTACAATGAGCAGTTCTTC
TRBJ2-3	NA	TRBV29-1	NA	14	CSVDTRTSTDTQYF	TGCAGCGTTGATACCAGGACTAGCACAGATACGCAGTATTTT
TRBJ2-1	NA	TRBV21-1	NA	16	CASSKEFGTGVCEQFF	TGTGCCAGCAGCAAAGAATTTGGGACAGGGGTGTGTGAGCAGTTCTTC
TRBJ2-7	many	TRBV9	NA	15	CASSPPGSDSSEQYF	TGTGCCAGCAGCCCCCCCGGGAGCGATTCGTCCGAGCAGTACTTC
TRBJ2-5	many	TRBV6-2/TRBV6-3	NA	14	CASTQRQGLETQYF	TGTGCCAGCACCCAAAGGCAGGGATTGGAGACCCAGTACTTC
TRBJ2-1	many	TRBV11-1	NA	14	CASSSRTGDNEQFF	TGTGCCAGCAGCTCAAGAACAGGAGACAATGAGCAGTTCTTC
TRBJ1-5	many	TRBV27	TRBD1	14	CASNQQGMGQPQHF	TGTGCCAGCAATCAACAGGGGATGGGTCAGCCCCAGCATTTT
TRBJ1-2	once	TRBV6-1	NA	18	CASSYSLQSGRANYGYTF	TGTGCCAGCAGTTACTCACTTCAGTCCGGGAGAGCTAACTATGGCTACACCTTC
TRBJ2-3	many	TRBV7-9	NA	16	CASSLPRVGGTDTQYF	TGTGCCAGCAGCCTTCCTCGGGTGGGGGGCACAGATACGCAGTATTTT